This T cell receptor beta chain is from a study of T cell responses to AZD1222 COVID-19 vaccine. Study-wide findings and caveats: Among the donors, most were white British and more were female, and clonal diversity was possibly underestimated. Following two doses of AZD1222, Spike-specific TCR breadth and depth rose. Across the whole spike, CD4 TCRs peaked at regions 160-218 and 743-854. Of spike-specific TCRs, nearly half reportedly target regions left unmutated in variants.

Clones were sequenced by immunoSEQ multiplex PCR, and TCRdb holds only the in-frame ones, with some missing. The sample consists of fewer than 110,000 clones, around 90% of them appearing once. Points on this clone: Its matching antigen is unknown.

The sequence derives from an adult who received the AZD1222 COVID-19 vaccine. Specimen: peripheral blood, collected 28 days after the second AZD1222 dose.

The CDR3 bases are TGTGCCAGCACGGCGTCAGCTTACAATGAGCAGTTCTTC. Residues: CASTASAYNEQFF. The V gene is TRBV12-3 or TRBV12-4, the J gene TRBJ2-1; the D is unclear. The CDR3 is 13 amino acids. The germline V and J ends were trimmed by 7 bases and 4 bases, with 11 bases remaining between them.